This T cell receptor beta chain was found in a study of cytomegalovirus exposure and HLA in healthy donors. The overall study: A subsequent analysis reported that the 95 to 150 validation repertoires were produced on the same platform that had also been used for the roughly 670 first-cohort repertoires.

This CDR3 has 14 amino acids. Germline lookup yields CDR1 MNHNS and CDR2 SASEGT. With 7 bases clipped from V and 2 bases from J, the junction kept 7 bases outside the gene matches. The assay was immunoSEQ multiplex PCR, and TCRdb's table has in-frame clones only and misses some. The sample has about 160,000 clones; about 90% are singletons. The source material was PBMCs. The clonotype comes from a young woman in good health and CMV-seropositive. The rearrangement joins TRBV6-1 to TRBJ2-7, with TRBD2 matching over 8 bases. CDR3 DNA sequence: TGTGCCAGCACGGGAGGGCGGAGAGCCTACGAGCAGTACTTC. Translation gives CASTGGRRAYEQYF.